A selection of T cell receptor beta chains follows, all from one sample in a study. TCRdb processed the 5' RACE reads anew with MiXCR; each CDR3 protein has one entry. The profile shows about 41,000 distinct CDR3 sequences, less than 35% of them singletons. Sequencing used memory CD4+ T cells sorted from a lymph node. The receptors shown here come from a female donor with breast cancer. The CDR3 runs from the conserved cysteine through the conserved F or W. D genes are given only for firm matches. Part of the rows lack a size; the others show once, few, many or a class for expanded clones.

TRBV7-2	TRBJ2-7	-	-	TGTGCCAGCAGCTTATCCACTAATTTCGAGCAGTACTTC	CASSLSTNFEQYF
TRBV12-3/TRBV12-4	TRBJ1-5	few	TRBD1	TGTGCCAGCAGTTTTGGAGGGACAGGGGTACCGGAGCCCCAGCATTTT	CASSFGGTGVPEPQHF
TRBV24-1	TRBJ2-1	-	TRBD1	TGTGCCACCAGTGAGTACGGGACAGTCAATGAGCAGTTCTTC	CATSEYGTVNEQFF
TRBV29-1	TRBJ2-1	few	-	TGCAGCGCCGGGGGGATGGGGACAGCGTGGGGAGGTGAGCAGTTCTTC	CSAGGMGTAWGGEQFF
TRBV12-3/TRBV12-4	TRBJ2-1	-	TRBD2	TGTGCCAGCAGTTTACTAGCGGGAGGGCCGGGTGAGCAGTTCTTC	CASSLLAGGPGEQFF
TRBV29-1	TRBJ2-1	-	TRBD2	TGCAGCGGCGGGACTAGCGCTAACAATGAGCAGTTCTTC	CSGGTSANNEQFF
TRBV7-9	TRBJ1-2	-	TRBD1	TGTGCCAGCAGCCAGGGGGACAGCTATGGCTACACCTTC	CASSQGDSYGYTF
TRBV9	TRBJ2-7	few	-	TGTGCCAGCAGCGTGGAGCAACAGGGTTACGAGCAGTACTTC	CASSVEQQGYEQYF
TRBV6-4	TRBJ1-2	few	-	TGTGCCAGCAGGCGGGGGTACGGCTATGGCTACACCTTC	CASRRGYGYGYTF
TRBV12-3/TRBV12-4	TRBJ2-1	-	TRBD2	TGTGCCACCAAAAGGACTAGCGTCAATGAGCAGTTCTTC	CATKRTSVNEQFF
TRBV5-1	TRBJ2-6	many	-	TGCGCCAGCAGCCTCCCCGCCTCTGGGGCCAACGTCCTGACTTTC	CASSLPASGANVLTF
TRBV4-1	TRBJ2-1	-	TRBD1	TGCGCCAGCAGCCAGCGGGGACAGGGGTCCTACAATGAGCAGTTCTTC	CASSQRGQGSYNEQFF
TRBV20-1	TRBJ1-5	-	-	TGCAGTGCCGGCGGAGGGTCCCTTCGAAATCAGCCCCAGCATTTT	CSAGGGSLRNQPQHF
TRBV5-4	TRBJ2-1	-	TRBD2	TGTGCCAGCCGATCTGGCGGGAGTTACAATGAGCAGTTCTTC	CASRSGGSYNEQFF
TRBV4-1	TRBJ1-2	few	-	TGCGCCAGCAGCCTTAGTACGGTCGACTATGGCTACACCTTC	CASSLSTVDYGYTF
TRBV6-1	TRBJ2-7	-	TRBD1	TGTGCCAGCAGTAGACAGGGGGCGTTCGCGTACGAGCAGTACTTC	CASSRQGAFAYEQYF
TRBV5-6	TRBJ2-5	few	-	TGTGCCAGCAGCCCGAGACAGGAAATAAGTGAGACCCAGTACTTC	CASSPRQEISETQYF
TRBV9	TRBJ2-1	-	-	TGTGCCAGCACAAAAGGGGGGGACAGCTACAATGAGCAGTTCTTC	CASTKGGDSYNEQFF
TRBV5-1	TRBJ2-3	many	-	TGCGCCAGCAGCTTGTGGGGGATGAGCACAGATACGCAGTATTTT	CASSLWGMSTDTQYF
TRBV10-2	TRBJ2-7	few	-	TGCGCCAGCAGTGAGGGCACAGCACGCGAGCAGTACTTC	CASSEGTAREQYF
TRBV6-6	TRBJ2-2	-	TRBD1	TGTGCCAGCAGACACAAGACAGGGGACACCGGGGAGCTGTTTTTT	CASRHKTGDTGELFF
TRBV7-6	TRBJ2-7	-	-	TGTGCCAGCAGCTTAGAACTAGTCTCCTACGAGCAGTACTTC	CASSLELVSYEQYF
TRBV29-1	TRBJ2-2	many	TRBD2	TGCAGCGTTGAAGCCGACTCGACTAGCGGGAGGGCCGGGGAGCTGTTTTTT	CSVEADSTSGRAGELFF
TRBV20-1	TRBJ1-4	many	-	TGCAGTGCTAGGGGTGTTGAAAAACTGTTTTTT	CSARGVEKLFF
TRBV20-1	TRBJ2-3	-	-	TGCAGTGCTAGAGACCCGTCGGCAGATACGCAGTATTTT	CSARDPSADTQYF
TRBV12-3/TRBV12-4	TRBJ2-1	-	-	TGTGCCAGCAGTCCGGAGAACACGAAAGGGGAGCAGTTCTTC	CASSPENTKGEQFF
TRBV20-1	TRBJ2-3	-	-	TGCAGTGCTAGAGAGATAGAAACAGATACGCAGTATTTT	CSAREIETDTQYF
TRBV6-2/TRBV6-3	TRBJ2-1	-	-	TGTGCCAGCAGTTCCCTGGACAGCAATGAGCAGTTCTTC	CASSSLDSNEQFF
TRBV5-1	TRBJ1-2	many	-	TGCGCCAGCAGCTTGGTTGGCTTAGGCAGCCTCGGCTACACCTTC	CASSLVGLGSLGYTF
TRBV28	TRBJ2-7	once	-	TGTGCCAGCAGTTTAGGGCGGGTAACCTACGAGCAGTACTTC	CASSLGRVTYEQYF
TRBV5-1	TRBJ2-1	few	TRBD2	TGCGCCAGCAGCGACGGGACTAACAATGAGCAGTTCTTC	CASSDGTNNEQFF
TRBV27	TRBJ2-7	-	TRBD1	TGTGCCAGCCGTCCCACAGGGGGCAGGGACGAGCAGTACTTC	CASRPTGGRDEQYF
TRBV7-2	TRBJ1-2	-	TRBD1	TGTGCCAGCAGCTTAAACAGGGGTGAAGGCTACACCTTC	CASSLNRGEGYTF
TRBV24-1	TRBJ1-5	once	-	TGTGCCACCAGTCTGGGGGACAATCAGCCCCAGCATTTT	CATSLGDNQPQHF
TRBV7-9	TRBJ1-5	-	-	TGTGCCAGCAGCTTATCAGGGAATCAGCCCCAGCATTTT	CASSLSGNQPQHF
TRBV7-8	TRBJ2-1	-	-	TGTGCCAGCAGCCCACCACTAAGACAGGTTCTCTACAATGAGCAGTTCTTC	CASSPPLRQVLYNEQFF
TRBV4-2	TRBJ2-3	-	TRBD2	TGTGCCAGCAGCCAAGTTGGGGCTAGCGGGAGTTCAGATACGCAGTATTTT	CASSQVGASGSSDTQYF
TRBV7-9	TRBJ1-5	-	-	TGTGCCAGCAGCGCCGAGGGAGGGGGTCGGCCCCAGCATTTT	CASSAEGGGRPQHF
TRBV5-1	TRBJ2-1	once	TRBD1	TGCACCAGCTTTCGGGGACAGGGGATAAATGAGCAGTTCTTC	CTSFRGQGINEQFF
TRBV7-3	TRBJ2-3	-	TRBD2	TGTGCCAGCAGCCTTAGCGGGGGGTCCACAGATACGCAGTATTTT	CASSLSGGSTDTQYF
TRBV20-1	TRBJ2-7	-	-	TGCAGTGCTAGTCGTCAGTTGAGCTCCTACGAGCAGTACTTC	CSASRQLSSYEQYF
TRBV6-6	TRBJ2-5	-	TRBD2	TGTGCCAGCAGTTATCCGCAACCAGGGACTAGCGGGAGGGAGACTCAAGAGACCCAGTACTTC	CASSYPQPGTSGRETQETQYF
TRBV4-3	TRBJ1-2	-	TRBD1	TGCGCCAGCAGCCAAGACTCGGGACAGGGGACCGGCTACACCTTC	CASSQDSGQGTGYTF
TRBV2	TRBJ2-5	-	-	TGTGCCAGCAGTGAAGAGGCATACCAAGAGACCCAGTACTTC	CASSEEAYQETQYF
TRBV6-1	TRBJ2-5	few	-	TGTGCCAGCAGTGAAGACTGGTCGGCGGAACCTCTCGACGAGACCCAGTACTTC	CASSEDWSAEPLDETQYF
TRBV20-1	TRBJ2-2	-	TRBD1	TGCAGTGGGGAGGACAGGGGTTCAGGCACCGGGGAGCTGTTTTTT	CSGEDRGSGTGELFF
TRBV6-5	TRBJ2-2	-	-	TGTGCCAGCAGTTACTCGGGGAATGAGAACACCGGGGAGCTGTTTTTT	CASSYSGNENTGELFF
TRBV5-4	TRBJ2-4	-	TRBD1	TGTGCCAGCAGCTCGGACAGGGGGAGTAACATTCAGTACTTC	CASSSDRGSNIQYF
TRBV15	TRBJ2-1	-	-	TGTGCCACCAGCAGAGAGGCAGGCGGAAATTATGAGCAGTTCTTC	CATSREAGGNYEQFF
TRBV7-9	TRBJ2-1	few	-	TGTGCCAGCAGCCAATGGGTAAATGAGCAGTTCTTC	CASSQWVNEQFF
TRBV28	TRBJ2-2	-	TRBD2	TGTGCCAGCAGAGTCCCCCTAGCGGGAGTTGGCGGGGAGCTGTTTTTT	CASRVPLAGVGGELFF
TRBV5-1	TRBJ1-2	-	TRBD1	TGCGCCAGCAGCTTGCCACAACAGGGGGCGATTTCTGGCTACACCTTC	CASSLPQQGAISGYTF
TRBV4-3	TRBJ2-5	-	-	TGCGCCAGCAGCCAAGATCTACAGGACCAAGAGACCCAGTACTTC	CASSQDLQDQETQYF